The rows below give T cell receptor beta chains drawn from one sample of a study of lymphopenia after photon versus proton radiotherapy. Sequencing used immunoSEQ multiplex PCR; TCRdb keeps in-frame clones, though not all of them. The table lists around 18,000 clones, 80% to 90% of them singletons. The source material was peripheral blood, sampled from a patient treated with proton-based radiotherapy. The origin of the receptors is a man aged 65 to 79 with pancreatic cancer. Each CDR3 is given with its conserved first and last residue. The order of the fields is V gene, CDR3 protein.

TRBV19	CASSMGPGAGQPQHF
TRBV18	CASSPPTGVAYEQYF
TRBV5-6	CASSAGRYLGNTIYF
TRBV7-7	CASSNRGAGTQYF
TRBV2	CASRQGIEAFF
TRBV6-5	CASSYRSEHIQYF
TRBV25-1	CASRDSSGNTIYF
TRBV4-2	CASSQQGNEQFF
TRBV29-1	CSARQGASYGYTF
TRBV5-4	CASSLEDYTDTQYF
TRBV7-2	CASSVQTLLGNQPQHF
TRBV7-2	CASSLVGYEQFF
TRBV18	CASSPLGTGKGTDTQYF
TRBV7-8	CASSLGLAKNIQYF
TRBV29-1	CSSRLGTEAFF
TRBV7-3	CASSLERLNRGTGDTQYF
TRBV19	CASSTETSRRTEAFF
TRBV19	CASSNQGRGWSPLHF
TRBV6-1	CASTPAGFYGYTF
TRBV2	CASSEALLGSYEQYF
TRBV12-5	CASGTGTGGVETQYF
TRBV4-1	CASSQAPGAHTDTQYF
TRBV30	CAWSTGLAGVNTGELFF
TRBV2	CASVGQAIVSGANVLTF
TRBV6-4	CASSDGQPGYNEQFF
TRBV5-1	CASSLGTGTEAFF
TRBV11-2	CASSASGTGGRWDTQYF
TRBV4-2	CASSQRTVSGNTIYF
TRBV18	CASSRHSPGQGSTGELFF
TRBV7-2	CASSYYGTDSNQPQHF
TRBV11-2	CASSLTGGSPGDTQYF
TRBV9	CASSARDRDNSPLHF
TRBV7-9	CASSPAETQYF